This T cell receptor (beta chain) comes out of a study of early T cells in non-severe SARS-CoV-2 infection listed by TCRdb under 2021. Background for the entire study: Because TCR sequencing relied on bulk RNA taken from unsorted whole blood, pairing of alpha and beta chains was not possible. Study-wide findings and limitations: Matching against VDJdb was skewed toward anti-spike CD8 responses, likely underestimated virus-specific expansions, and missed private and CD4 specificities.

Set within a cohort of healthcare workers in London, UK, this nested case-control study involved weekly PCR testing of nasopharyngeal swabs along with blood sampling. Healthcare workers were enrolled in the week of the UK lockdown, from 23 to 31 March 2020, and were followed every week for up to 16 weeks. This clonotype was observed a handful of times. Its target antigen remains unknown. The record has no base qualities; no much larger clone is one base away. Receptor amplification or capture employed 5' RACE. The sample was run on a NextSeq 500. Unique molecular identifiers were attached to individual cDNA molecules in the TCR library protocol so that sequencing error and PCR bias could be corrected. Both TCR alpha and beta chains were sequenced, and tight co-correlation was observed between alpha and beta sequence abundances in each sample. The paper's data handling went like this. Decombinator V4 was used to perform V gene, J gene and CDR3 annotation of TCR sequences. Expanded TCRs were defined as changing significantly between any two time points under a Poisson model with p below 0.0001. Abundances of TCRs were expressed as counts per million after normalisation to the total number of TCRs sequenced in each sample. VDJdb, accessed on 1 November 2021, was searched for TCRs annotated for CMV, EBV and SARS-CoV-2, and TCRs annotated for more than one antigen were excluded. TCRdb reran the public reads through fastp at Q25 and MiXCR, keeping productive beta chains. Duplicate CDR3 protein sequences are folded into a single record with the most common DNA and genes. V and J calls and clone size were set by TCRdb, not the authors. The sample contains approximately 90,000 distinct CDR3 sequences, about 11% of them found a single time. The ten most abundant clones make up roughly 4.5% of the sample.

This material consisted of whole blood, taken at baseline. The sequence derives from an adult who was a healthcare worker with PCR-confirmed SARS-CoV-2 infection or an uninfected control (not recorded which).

Here is the DNA: TGTGCCAGCAGCTTCCATAGCGGGGGCAGCACCGGGGAGCTGTTTTTT. The translation is CASSFHSGGSTGELFF. Recombination linked TRBV7-3 to TRBJ2-2; TRBD2 fits 9 bases in the junction. The V end gives up 3 bases and the J end 4 bases, leaving 6 bases in the junction not matched to a gene. The CDR3 has 16 amino acids, counting the end cysteine and phenylalanine. CDR3 DNA is the only sequence kept; it has 48 bases, read in frame from the first base. From a lookup of the germline V gene, CDR1 and CDR2 are SGHTA and FQGTGA.